The 21 T cell receptor beta chains given below trace back to one sample, sequenced in a study of OX40 agonist ivuxolimab in advanced cancers. The repertoire was sequenced with immunoSEQ multiplex PCR; TCRdb's copy has only in-frame clones and lacks some. The sample lists roughly 80,000 clones, 85% occurring once. This specimen consisted of CD4+ or CD8+ T cells sorted from blood, obtained in a trial of the OX40 agonist ivuxolimab. All receptors come from an adult with an advanced solid tumor such as melanoma, head and neck, liver or kidney cancer.

This chain joins TRBV11-3 and TRBJ2-1; the D gene is possibly TRBD2 (6 bases). V lost 5 bases and J lost 3, with 11 bases in between. Germline CDR1 is SGHNT and CDR2 is YENEEA. The CDR3 extends over 14 amino acids. CDR3 bases: TGTGCCAGCAGCGAAGGAGGGAACTACAATGAGCAGTTCTTC. Its protein is CASSEGGNYNEQFF.

This clone was counted between two and nine times. This chain joins TRBV9 and TRBJ1-6; D perhaps matches TRBD1 (5 bases). Germline lookup yields CDR1 SGDLS and CDR2 YYNGEE. The CDR3 has 15 amino acids. The V end lost 0 bases, the J end lost 6 bases, and 10 bases lay between the germline ends. This chain's CDR3 is CASSVVPGPNSPLHF. In nucleotides, the CDR3 is TGTGCCAGCAGCGTAGTTCCGGGGCCTAATTCACCCCTCCACTTT.

The chain links TRBV10-3 to TRBJ1-1; TRBD1 is a possible D gene (5 bases). Per germline, CDR1 ENHRY and CDR2 SYGVKD. The CDR3 runs 14 residues. Trimming took off 10 bases at V and 6 bases at J, with 21 bases between the two ends. In DNA form, the CDR3 reads TGTGCCACCGCCCCCAACCCAGGGTTTGCTGAAGCTTTCTTT. Translation: CATAPNPGFAEAFF.

A single count supports this clone. The chain links TRBV6-5 to TRBJ2-1; 12 bases fit TRBD2. Per the germline V gene, CDR1 is MNHEY and CDR2 is SVGAGI. The CDR3 is 15 amino acids. V trimming: 2 bases; J trimming: 16 bases; junction bases outside the gene matches: 12. The CDR3 DNA follows: TGTGCCAGCAGTTACAAAACCTCTAGCGGGAGGGTGGATTTCTTC. Translating it yields CASSYKTSSGRVDFF.

The J gene is TRBJ1-1, the V gene TRBV6-6; a weak D match, TRBD1 (5 bases). The CDR3 sequence is 13 residues long. V was cut by 6 bases and J by 1 base, with 9 bases left in between. The V gene's germline CDR1 is MNHNY and CDR2 SVGAGI (reference sequence). This chain's CDR3 is CASREGPNTEAFF. The CDR3 DNA follows: TGTGCCAGCAGGGAGGGGCCGAACACTGAAGCTTTCTTT.

The chain has TRBV11-3 and TRBJ2-1; D possibly matches TRBD1 or TRBD2 (6 bases each). The V end lost 6 bases, the J end lost 7 bases, and 16 bases lay between the germline ends. The germline gives CDR1 SGHNT, CDR2 YENEEA. The length of the CDR3 is 14 residues. CDR3 in amino acids: CASSPGAEGNEQFF. In DNA, the CDR3 is TGTGCCAGCAGTCCGGGGGCGGAGGGGAATGAGCAGTTCTTC.

The count of this clone is one. The V and J genes are TRBV5-1 and TRBJ2-5, with 8 nucleotides matching TRBD1. Germline trimming cut 0 bases from V and 5 bases from J; bases unmatched to any gene: 3. Germline CDR1 is SGHRS and CDR2 is YFSETQ. The CDR3 covers 14 residues. The CDR3 here is CASSLVRGRETQYF. In nucleotides, the CDR3 is TGCGCCAGCAGCTTGGTCAGGGGGCGGGAGACCCAGTACTTC.

This clone came up once. The chain has TRBV30 and TRBJ2-5, with 8 bases matching TRBD1. The CDR3 has 16 amino acids. Germline V gives CDR1 GTSNPN, CDR2 SVGIG (reference sequence). V dropped 3 bases and J dropped 1; count of bases not matched to a gene: 10. CDR3 region: CAWSGQGKGLQETQYF. CDR3 coding DNA: TGTGCCTGGAGCGGACAGGGTAAAGGACTCCAAGAGACCCAGTACTTC. Full variable domain (remainder filled in from reference TRBV30 and TRBJ2-5): SQTIHQWPATLVQPVGSPLSLECTVEGTSNPNLYWYRQAAGRGLQLLFYSVGIGQISSEVPQNLSASRPQDRQFILSSKKLLLSDSGFYLCAWSGQGKGLQETQYFGPGTRLLVL.

The V gene is TRBV6-5, the J gene TRBJ2-7; D unresolved. Trimming shortened V by 10 bases and J by 0 bases, and 10 bases separated the two germline ends. The CDR3 contains 12 residues. The germline V gene encodes CDR1 MNHEY and CDR2 SVGAGI. The CDR3 sequence: CATGQSSYEQYF. The CDR3 DNA follows: TGTGCCACTGGTCAGAGCTCCTACGAGCAGTACTTC.

The chain joins TRBV28 to TRBJ2-2; 9 bases map to TRBD1. V lost 3 bases, J lost 6 bases, and 5 bases stayed unmatched. Germline V CDR1 and CDR2: MDHEN, SYDVKM. This CDR3 is built from 15 residues. CDR3 in DNA: TGTGCCAGCAGTTTTCGAGACAGGGGGTCCGGGGAGCTGTTTTTT. Its translation is CASSFRDRGSGELFF.

The genes are TRBV18 and TRBJ1-5; D possibly corresponds to TRBD1 (6 bases). CDR1 is KGHSH and CDR2 is LQKENI in the germline V gene. There are 14 residues in the CDR3. Trimming pared 5 bases from V and 5 bases from J, leaving 13 bases between. This CDR3 is CASSSLRGDQPQHF. CDR3 sequence (DNA): TGTGCCAGCTCATCTTTGAGGGGGGATCAGCCCCAGCATTTT.

This chain links TRBV2 with TRBJ2-7, with 8 nucleotides matching TRBD2. CDR1 is SNHLY, CDR2 FYNNEI, per germline. J lost 6 bases, V lost 5 bases, and 6 bases had no gene match. The CDR3 totals 13 residues. The CDR3 is CASSYGTSTEQYF. CDR3 DNA sequence: TGTGCCAGCAGTTACGGGACTAGTACCGAGCAGTACTTC.

The V and J genes are TRBV27 and TRBJ2-7, with a weak D call TRBD1 (5 bases). Germline values: CDR1 MNHEY, CDR2 SMNVEV (reference sequence). The V gene lost 3 bases and the J gene lost 2 bases, with 11 bases spanning the gap. The CDR3 has 14 residues. DNA of the CDR3: TGTGCCAGCAGTTTTAGGGGCCTCACCTACGAGCAGTACTTC. Translating gives CASSFRGLTYEQYF.

This clone was counted between two and nine times. The chain joins TRBV30 to TRBJ1-1; 11 bases line up with TRBD1. J was trimmed by 10 bases and V by 8 bases; bases with no gene match: 12. Germline CDR1 reads GTSNPN; CDR2 reads SVGIG (reference sequence). CDR3 length: 13 amino acids. The CDR3 loop reads CAGRGTGGSTAFF. The CDR3 DNA follows: TGTGCCGGACGTGGGACAGGGGGTAGTACAGCTTTCTTT.

The rearrangement joins TRBV4-2 to TRBJ1-2, with D uncertain. CDR3 size: 10 residues. Germline-derived CDR1 and CDR2 are LGHNA and YNFKEQ. V was trimmed by 1 base and J by 13 bases, leaving 7 bases between them. The CDR3 here is CASSQVTFTF. DNA for the CDR3: TGTGCCAGCAGCCAAGTTACATTCACCTTC.

This clone occurred once. The CDR3 region has the DNA TGTGCCAGCAGCCCCGTGTATGCGAACAATGAGCAGTTCTTC. Encoded protein: CASSPVYANNEQFF. The chain links TRBV7-2 to TRBJ2-1; D call uncertain. The CDR3 spans 14 residues. V dropped 5 bases and J dropped 5 bases, with 13 bases sitting between them. Germline V gene sequence: CDR1 SGHTA, CDR2 FQGNSA. Full variable domain (rest looked up from reference TRBV7-2 and TRBJ2-1): GAGVSQSPSNKVTEKGKDVELRCDPISGHTALYWYRQSLGQGLEFLIYFQGNSAPDKSGLPSDRFSAERTGGSVSTLTIQRTQQEDSAVYLCASSPVYANNEQFFGPGTRLTVL.

The chain links TRBV15 to TRBJ2-7; TRBD2 might be the D (5 bases). Deletions cut 4 bases from V and 2 bases from J, with 12 bases between. The CDR3 loop spans 14 amino acids. Per germline, CDR1 LNHNV and CDR2 YYDKDF (reference sequence). The DNA for the CDR3 is TGTGCCACCAGCACCTTCGCGGGTACCTACGAGCAGTACTTC. It is translated as CATSTFAGTYEQYF. The full variable domain, with the rest looked up from reference TRBV15 and TRBJ2-7, is DAMVIQNPRYQVTQFGKPVTLSCSQTLNHNVMYWYQQKSSQAPKLLFHYYDKDFNNEADTPDNFQSRRPNTSFCFLDIRSPGLGDTAMYLCATSTFAGTYEQYFGPGTRLTVT.

This chain uses TRBV28 with TRBJ1-4, with 7 bases identical to TRBD1. This CDR3 is 15 amino acids long. The V gene's germline CDR1 is MDHEN and CDR2 SYDVKM. With V trimmed by 6 bases and J by 1 base, 5 bases remained unmatched. The CDR3 sequence is CASSSNRGTNEKLFF. The DNA of the CDR3 is TGTGCCAGCAGCTCGAACAGGGGAACTAATGAAAAACTGTTTTTT. Based on the CDR3 plus reference TRBV28 and TRBJ1-4, the full variable domain is DVKVTQSSRYLVKRTGEKVFLECVQDMDHENMFWYRQDPGLGLRLIYFSYDVKMKEKGDIPEGYSVSREKKERFSLILESASTNQTSMYLCASSSNRGTNEKLFFGSGTQLSVL.

This clone was found once. This chain connects TRBV19 to TRBJ2-2; TRBD2 is a possible D gene (6 bases). In germline, CDR1 is LNHDA, CDR2 SQIVND (reference sequence). This CDR3 comprises 16 residues. V lost 7 bases to trimming and J lost 1 base, with 16 bases between them. The DNA of the CDR3 is TGTGCCAGTAAAGAGGCTGGGACTTTGAACACCGGGGAGCTGTTTTTT. Translated, it gives CASKEAGTLNTGELFF.

This chain uses TRBV9 with TRBJ1-3; D is unclear. V was cut by 3 bases and J by 3 bases, with 7 bases left in between. The CDR3 consists of 13 residues. The germline V gene encodes CDR1 SGDLS and CDR2 YYNGEE. The CDR3 sequence: CASSAGRGNTIYF. The CDR3 nucleotides read TGTGCCAGCAGCGCTGGGCGTGGAAACACCATATATTTT.

This chain connects TRBV29-1 to TRBJ2-1; perhaps TRBD2 as D (6 bases). V was cut by 3 bases and J by 7 bases, with 16 bases left in between. The CDR3 runs 14 residues. Germline V gene lookup returns CDR1 SQVTM and CDR2 ANQGSEA. The CDR3 region is CSVDIGRDRNEQFF. The CDR3 nucleotides read TGCAGCGTTGATATCGGGCGGGATCGGAATGAGCAGTTCTTC.